Below are 5 T cell receptor beta chains sequenced from a single sample in a study of shared clonotypes between healthy human individuals. Sequenced by immunoSEQ multiplex PCR; TCRdb stores in-frame clones only, minus some. The sample holds roughly 2.6 million clones, about 92% seen once. The sequenced material came from naive CD4+ T cells sorted from blood. Documented subset: CD45RA+ positively selected. The receptors were gathered from a man aged 18 to 35 in good health.

This clone turned up a few times. The genes are TRBV14 and TRBJ1-5; no firm D call. With 1 base removed from V and 3 bases from J, the gap between germline ends came to 7 bases. Germline V gene sequence: CDR1 SGHDN, CDR2 FVKESK. This CDR3 comprises 14 residues. The CDR3 loop reads CASSQGGINQPQHF. CDR3 DNA: TGTGCCAGCAGCCAAGGGGGAATCAATCAGCCCCAGCATTTT.

This sequence joins TRBV6-5 and TRBJ1-1, with D tentatively TRBD1 (6 bases). This CDR3 has 14 amino acids. Deletions cut 5 bases from V and 5 bases from J, with 15 bases between. Germline assignment: CDR1 MNHEY and CDR2 SVGAGI. CDR3 DNA sequence: TGTGCCAGCAGTAGTTCTCAGGGGTTGACTGAAGCTTTCTTT. Its translation: CASSSSQGLTEAFF.

This chain links TRBV6-6 with TRBJ1-2, with a possible D match to TRBD1 (6 bases). Germline values: CDR1 MNHNY, CDR2 SVGAGI (reference sequence). The CDR3 is 13 amino acids. Trimming took 3 bases from V and 8 from J, leaving 13 bases between them. The CDR3 spells CASSYGGKGGYTF. The CDR3 DNA reads TGTGCCAGCAGTTATGGGGGCAAGGGAGGCTACACCTTC.

CDR3 in DNA: TGTGCCAGCAGCCAACGGGACAGCAATCAGCCCCAGCATTTT. The encoded protein is CASSQRDSNQPQHF. The chain links TRBV11-2 to TRBJ1-5, with a tentative D call TRBD1 (5 bases). The CDR3 runs 14 residues. Germline V gives CDR1 SGHAT, CDR2 FQNNGV. Trimming pared 5 bases from V and 1 base from J, leaving 9 bases between.

The chain couples TRBV12-5 to TRBJ1-3, with D uncertain. Germline V gene data show CDR1 as LGHNT and CDR2 as FRNRAP. Trimming removed 5 bases at V and 1 base at J, with 6 bases between. The CDR3 totals 13 residues. CDR3 nucleotide sequence: TGTGCTAGTGGTGGATCATCTGGAAACACCATATATTTT. This gives the protein CASGGSSGNTIYF.